The 2 T cell receptor beta chains below come from one sample, sequenced in a study of blood T cell repertoires in COVID-19. Generated by immunoSEQ multiplex PCR, the TCRdb table keeps only in-frame clones and is missing some. Of about 110,000 clones detected, more than 75% appear once; the ten largest clones hold about 3.5%. Sample: peripheral blood. These receptors were collected from a woman aged 45-60 years with acute or convalescent COVID-19.

The rearrangement joins TRBV3-1 (or the pseudogene TRBV3-2) to TRBJ2-1, with 8 bases fitting TRBD1. With 4 bases clipped from V and 7 bases from J, the junction kept 6 bases outside the gene matches. CDR3 length equals 14 residues. Germline V lookup: CDR1 LGHDT, CDR2 YNNKEL (reference sequence). This CDR3 reads CASSLPRTGNEQFF. CDR3 bases: TGTGCCAGCAGCCTTCCGCGGACAGGGAATGAGCAGTTCTTC.

CDR3 sequence (DNA): TGTGCCAGCAGCTTGGCTAAAGGGGGCATCACATCGGATACGCAGTATTTT. Its translation is CASSLAKGGITSDTQYF. This chain connects TRBV5-5 to TRBJ2-3, with TRBD1 matching 7 bases. Germline lookup yields CDR1 SGHKS and CDR2 YYEKEE (reference sequence). With V trimmed by 0 bases and J by 6 bases, 13 bases remained unmatched. The CDR3 contains 17 residues. Supplemented by reference TRBV5-5 and TRBJ2-3, the full variable domain reads DAGVTQSPTHLIKTRGQQVTLRCSPISGHKSVSWYQQVLGQGPQFIFQYYEKEERGRGNFPDRFSARQFPNYSSELNVNALLLGDSALYLCASSLAKGGITSDTQYFGPGTRLTVL.